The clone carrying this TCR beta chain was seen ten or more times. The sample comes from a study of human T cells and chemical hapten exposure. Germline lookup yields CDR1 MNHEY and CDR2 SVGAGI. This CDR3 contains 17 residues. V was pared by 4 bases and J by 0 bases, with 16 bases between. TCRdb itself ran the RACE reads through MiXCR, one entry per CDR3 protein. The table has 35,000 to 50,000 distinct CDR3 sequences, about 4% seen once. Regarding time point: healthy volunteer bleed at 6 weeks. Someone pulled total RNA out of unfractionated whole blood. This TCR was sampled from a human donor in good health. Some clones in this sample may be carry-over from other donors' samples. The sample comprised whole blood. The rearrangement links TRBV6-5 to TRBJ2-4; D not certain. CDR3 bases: TGTGCCAGCAGTTCCCTCCGCGAGCAATTAGCCAAAAACATTCAGTACTTC. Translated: CASSSLREQLAKNIQYF.